Following are 9 T cell receptor beta chains from one sample sequenced in a study of early T cells in non-severe SARS-CoV-2 infection. Each CDR3 protein gets one entry after TCRdb re-called the 5' RACE reads with MiXCR. Among about 77,000 distinct CDR3 sequences listed, around a tenth were seen once. Sequencing used whole blood. These receptors were collected from an adult who was a healthcare worker with PCR-confirmed SARS-CoV-2 infection or an uninfected control (not recorded which).

This clonotype occurred a few times. This chain links TRBV3-1 with TRBJ2-1, with 12 bases fitting TRBD2. Germline trimming cut 4 bases from V and 0 bases from J; bases unmatched to any gene: 7. CDR3 size: 18 residues. Germline V lookup: CDR1 LGHDT, CDR2 YNNKEL (reference sequence). CDR3 protein: CASSLTSGSLSSYNEQFF. CDR3 nucleotides: TGTGCCAGCAGCCTGACTAGCGGGAGTCTTAGCTCCTACAATGAGCAGTTCTTC.

The genes are TRBV3-1 and TRBJ2-1; no reliable D call. Trimming removed 2 bases from V and 9 bases from J, with 5 bases in between. The CDR3 consists of 11 residues. From germline, CDR1 is LGHDT and CDR2 YNNKEL (reference sequence). The CDR3 DNA follows: TGTGCCAGCAGCCAATATACTGAGCAGTTCTTC. Protein sequence: CASSQYTEQFF.

The chain joins TRBV10-3 to TRBJ1-1, with D uncertain. This CDR3 comprises 12 residues. Per the germline V gene, CDR1 is ENHRY and CDR2 is SYGVKD. The V gene lost 2 bases and the J gene lost 2 bases, with 3 bases spanning the gap. CDR3 DNA: TGTGCCATCAGTGAGGGTAACACTGAAGCTTTCTTT. Amino acids: CAISEGNTEAFF.

This clonotype came up a few times. The chain uses TRBV5-1 and TRBJ2-1; 7 bases match TRBD2. Per the germline V gene, CDR1 is SGHRS and CDR2 is YFSETQ. With 3 bases clipped from V and 5 bases from J, the junction kept 8 bases outside the gene matches. The CDR3 length is 15 residues. The CDR3 sequence is CASSSSGTGHNEQFF. In DNA form, the CDR3 reads TGCGCCAGCAGCTCCAGCGGGACTGGCCACAATGAGCAGTTCTTC.

The chain recombines TRBV24-1 with TRBJ2-3, with D possibly being TRBD1 or TRBD2 (5 bases each). The CDR3 has 14 amino acids. V shed 2 bases and J shed 2 bases, with 7 bases lying between them. Germline V CDR1 and CDR2: KGHDR, SFDVKD. CDR3: CATSDSGTTDTQYF. CDR3 bases: TGTGCCACCAGTGATTCCGGGACCACAGATACGCAGTATTTT.

This clonotype was counted a few times. The chain combines TRBV6-6 with TRBJ2-7; a weak D match, TRBD1 (6 bases). Trimming removed 2 bases from V and 2 bases from J, with 10 bases in between. This CDR3 has 14 residues. Germline V gene sequence: CDR1 MNHNY, CDR2 SVGAGI (reference sequence). The CDR3 bases are TGTGCCAGCAGTTACGGGGGCCGTGCCTACGAGCAGTACTTC. Its protein is CASSYGGRAYEQYF.

This clonotype was counted a few times. The chain has TRBV11-2 and TRBJ2-1; TRBD2 might be the D (6 bases). Germline V gene data show CDR1 as SGHAT and CDR2 as FQNNGV. CDR3 length: 15 residues. The V gene lost 3 bases and the J gene lost 5 bases, with 14 bases spanning the gap. This chain's CDR3 is CASSFSWGGNNEQFF. CDR3 sequence (DNA): TGTGCCAGCAGCTTTAGTTGGGGCGGGAACAATGAGCAGTTCTTC.

The V gene is TRBV4-1, the J gene TRBJ2-1; D is perhaps TRBD2 (6 bases). Trimming took off 4 bases at V and 6 bases at J, with 13 bases between the two ends. CDR3 length: 14 amino acids. From germline, CDR1 is MGHRA and CDR2 YSYEKL. Written as DNA, the CDR3 is TGCGCCAGCAGCCGAGAGGGACTCTTCAATGAGCAGTTCTTC. Protein: CASSREGLFNEQFF.

The chain employs TRBV10-3 and TRBJ2-3; 7 positions match TRBD1. CDR3 length: 14 amino acids. Unmatched junction bases numbered 6, after V lost 7 bases and J lost 2 bases. In germline, CDR1 is ENHRY, CDR2 SYGVKD. The CDR3 here is CAITTGQLTDTQYF. The DNA of the CDR3 is TGTGCCATCACCACGGGACAGCTCACAGATACGCAGTATTTT.